The clone carrying this TCR beta chain was recorded a few times. The CDR3 sequence is 14 residues long. Germline-derived CDR1 and CDR2 are SGHRS and YFSETQ. V was trimmed by 0 bases and J by 2 bases, leaving 6 bases between them. Using immunoSEQ multiplex PCR, the repertoire was profiled, and TCRdb retains in-frame clones only, with some absent. This table has some 1,000 clones, roughly 21% appearing once. This entry belongs to a study of tumour-infiltrating T cells in Burkitt lymphoma. For the study at large: Survival, overall and progression-free, tracked with productive clonality.

The source is a human donor with Burkitt lymphoma. Sequenced: tumor tissue. The chain is built from TRBV5-1 and TRBJ1-5, with D possibly TRBD1 on 5 matching bases. In nucleotides, the CDR3 is TGCGCCAGCAGCTTGGAGGGGCGCAATCAGCCCCAGCATTTT. Amino acids: CASSLEGRNQPQHF. The full variable domain, its missing parts supplied by reference TRBV5-1 and TRBJ1-5, is KAGVTQTPRYLIKTRGQQVTLSCSPISGHRSVSWYQQTPGQGLQFLFEYFSETQRNKGNFPGRFSGRQFSNSRSEMNVSTLELGDSALYLCASSLEGRNQPQHFGDGTRLSIL.